Following are 17 T cell receptor beta chains from one sample sequenced in a study of OX40 agonist ivuxolimab in advanced cancers. The table came from immunoSEQ multiplex PCR; TCRdb's copy has only in-frame clones and leaves some out. The sample records roughly 97,000 clones, roughly 90% being singletons. The sample here was CD4+ or CD8+ T cells sorted from blood, taken in a trial of the OX40 agonist ivuxolimab. These receptors were collected from an adult with an advanced solid tumor such as melanoma, head and neck, liver or kidney cancer.

The chain combines TRBV19 with TRBJ1-1, with D perhaps TRBD1 (6 bases). The germline V gene encodes CDR1 LNHDA and CDR2 SQIVND (reference sequence). This CDR3 region has 12 residues. Trimming took 4 bases from V and 5 from J, leaving 8 bases between them. In DNA, the CDR3 is TGTGCCAGTAGTACCAGGGGAACTGAAGCTTTCTTT. This codes for CASSTRGTEAFF.

The gene calls are TRBV19 and TRBJ2-7; 10 bases match TRBD1. This CDR3 spans 14 amino acids. Germline lookup yields CDR1 LNHDA and CDR2 SQIVND (reference sequence). Losses at the gene ends were 4 bases for V and 5 bases for J; bases not matched to a gene: 5. The DNA for the CDR3 is TGTGCCAGTAGTAGGCGACAGGGGGCAGACGAGCAGTACTTC. It specifies CASSRRQGADEQYF.

This clone was recorded once. V and J are TRBV19 and TRBJ2-7; the match to TRBD1 covers 8 bases. There are 14 residues in the CDR3. Germline values: CDR1 LNHDA, CDR2 SQIVND (reference sequence). V trimming: 3 bases; J trimming: 11 bases; junction bases outside the gene matches: 12. The CDR3, as DNA: TGTGCCAGTAGTATGGGACCGGGACAGGCTATTGAGTACTTC. It specifies CASSMGPGQAIEYF.

The chain links TRBV13 to TRBJ1-1; no clear D gene. The germline V and J ends were trimmed by 5 bases and 10 bases, with 20 bases remaining between them. Per the germline V gene, CDR1 is PRHDT and CDR2 is FYEKMQ (reference sequence). This CDR3 region has 14 residues. CDR3 region: CASSPHPKSEVAFF. The DNA for the CDR3 is TGTGCCAGCAGCCCACACCCAAAGAGCGAAGTAGCTTTCTTT.

The rearrangement uses TRBV5-1 and TRBJ2-5; unclear D gene. V was cut by 5 bases and J by 0 bases, with 11 bases left in between. The CDR3 covers 14 residues. The germline gives CDR1 SGHRS, CDR2 YFSETQ. For the CDR3, the DNA is TGCGCCAGCAGTGTTTCCAGCAACCAAGAGACCCAGTACTTC. This codes for CASSVSSNQETQYF.

The rearrangement links TRBV28 to TRBJ1-2, with 7 positions matching TRBD1. Germline lookup yields CDR1 MDHEN and CDR2 SYDVKM. This CDR3 is 14 amino acids long. J lost 5 bases, V lost 10 bases, and 13 bases had no gene match. The CDR3 DNA sequence: TGTGCCACCTTAATGGACAGGTCCCTTTATGGCTACACCTTC. Translated, it gives CATLMDRSLYGYTF.

The V gene is TRBV19, the J gene TRBJ2-3; the match to TRBD1 covers 11 bases. Germline CDR1 LNHDA, CDR2 SQIVND (reference sequence). The CDR3 runs 12 residues. Trimming at V came to 7 bases and at J to 8 bases, leaving 2 bases not matched to a gene. CDR3 coding DNA: TGTGCCAGTAAGGGACAGGGGGTTACGCAGTATTTT. Translated: CASKGQGVTQYF.

The chain has TRBV7-8 and TRBJ1-1; TRBD1 agrees at 9 bases. The CDR3 has 14 residues. Germline V gene lookup returns CDR1 SGHVS and CDR2 FQNEAQ. Unmatched junction bases numbered 7, after V lost 5 bases and J lost 6 bases. CDR3 coding DNA: TGTGCCAGCAGCGAAGACAGGGGGGGTTCTGAAGCTTTCTTT. Protein sequence: CASSEDRGGSEAFF. Based on the CDR3 plus reference TRBV7-8 and TRBJ1-1, the full variable domain is GAGVSQSPRYKVAKRGQDVALRCDPISGHVSLFWYQQALGQGPEFLTYFQNEAQLDKSGLPSDRFFAERPEGSVSTLKIQRTQQEDSAVYLCASSEDRGGSEAFFGQGTRLTVV.

This chain joins TRBV5-6 and TRBJ2-1; TRBD2 agrees at 7 bases. Germline CDR1 is SGHDT and CDR2 is YYEEEE. There are 14 residues in the CDR3. V was clipped by 6 bases and J by 4 bases; unmatched bases: 7. The CDR3 DNA is TGTGCCAGCAAGCGGGACTCCCTTTACAATGAGCAGTTCTTC. It is translated as CASKRDSLYNEQFF.

This clone occurred once. V usage is TRBV5-6 and J usage is TRBJ2-4; D tentatively fits TRBD1 or TRBD2 (5 bases each). This CDR3 contains 15 residues. V lost 5 bases and J lost 4, with 16 bases in between. Germline V gene sequence: CDR1 SGHDT, CDR2 YYEEEE. The DNA for the CDR3 is TGTGCCAGCAGTCTCTTCGGGGACCTAAAAAACATTCAGTACTTC. It encodes CASSLFGDLKNIQYF.

Here the CDR3 reads CASSQGTYGYTF. The CDR3 bases are TGTGCCAGCTCACAAGGGACCTATGGCTACACCTTC. The chain has TRBV18 and TRBJ1-2; maybe TRBD1 (5 bases). Between the trimmed V and J ends, which lost 4 bases and 4 bases, there was a span of 7 bases. Germline CDR1 reads KGHSH; CDR2 reads LQKENI. The CDR3 length is 12 residues.

This chain connects TRBV7-2 to TRBJ2-7; D unresolved. V lost 2 bases and J 0 bases, leaving 8 bases between the germline ends. The CDR3 consists of 14 residues. Germline CDR1 reads SGHTA; CDR2 reads FQGNSA. The CDR3 protein is CASSLSQDSYEQYF. The CDR3 DNA follows: TGTGCCAGCAGCTTATCCCAGGACTCCTACGAGCAGTACTTC.

The rearrangement links TRBV7-2 to TRBJ1-1; TRBD1 aligns across 7 bases. This CDR3 contains 17 residues. Per germline, CDR1 SGHTA and CDR2 FQGNSA. V lost 3 bases, J lost 1 base, and 11 bases stayed unmatched. CDR3 sequence: CASSLLGTGASNTEAFF. CDR3 nucleotides: TGTGCCAGCAGCTTGCTGGGTACAGGGGCCTCGAACACTGAAGCTTTCTTT. The entire variable domain, with the rest obtained from reference TRBV7-2 and TRBJ1-1, is as follows: GAGVSQSPSNKVTEKGKDVELRCDPISGHTALYWYRQSLGQGLEFLIYFQGNSAPDKSGLPSDRFSAERTGGSVSTLTIQRTQQEDSAVYLCASSLLGTGASNTEAFFGQGTRLTVV.

The V gene is TRBV4-3, the J gene TRBJ1-1; D is possibly TRBD1 (5 bases). The CDR3 contains 15 residues. Deletions cut 4 bases from V and 4 bases from J, with 16 bases between. From germline, CDR1 is LGHNA and CDR2 YSLEER. This CDR3 is CASSPEGTVFTEAFF. As DNA, the CDR3 is TGCGCCAGCAGCCCGGAAGGGACGGTGTTCACTGAAGCTTTCTTT.

In regard to this clone: This CDR3 is also generated by other DNA sequences in the sample. The chain uses TRBV5-6 and TRBJ2-1; no reliable D call. CDR3 length: 11 amino acids. With 0 bases removed from V and 9 bases from J, the gap between germline ends came to 4 bases. Germline V lookup: CDR1 SGHDT, CDR2 YYEEEE. CDR3 bases: TGTGCCAGCAGCTTGGTCAGTGAGCAGTTCTTC. The encoded protein is CASSLVSEQFF.

The chain employs TRBV18 and TRBJ1-1, with TRBD1 identical over 8 bases. The junction had 3 bases not matched to a gene; V was cut back by 3 bases and J by 3 bases. This CDR3 is built from 14 residues. Germline V lookup: CDR1 KGHSH, CDR2 LQKENI. CDR3 loop: CASSPYRGDTEAFF. The CDR3 DNA sequence: TGTGCCAGCTCACCTTACAGGGGGGACACTGAAGCTTTCTTT. Supplemented by reference TRBV18 and TRBJ1-1, the full variable domain reads NAGVMQNPRHLVRRRGQEARLRCSPMKGHSHVYWYRQLPEEGLKFMVYLQKENIIDESGMPKERFSAEFPKEGPSILRIQQVVRGDSAAYFCASSPYRGDTEAFFGQGTRLTVV.

This chain uses TRBV9 with TRBJ1-6; the D is unclear. Trimming removed 0 bases at V and 7 bases at J, with 8 bases between. Germline-derived CDR1 and CDR2 are SGDLS and YYNGEE. The CDR3 extends over 14 amino acids. CDR3 sequence reads: CASSVEGMNSPLHF. CDR3 sequence (DNA): TGTGCCAGCAGCGTAGAAGGGATGAATTCACCCCTCCACTTT. The entire variable domain, with the rest obtained from reference TRBV9 and TRBJ1-6, is as follows: DSGVTQTPKHLITATGQRVTLRCSPRSGDLSVYWYQQSLDQGLQFLIQYYNGEERAKGNILERFSAQQFPDLHSELNLSSLELGDSALYFCASSVEGMNSPLHFGNGTRLTVT.